The 11 T cell receptor beta chains given below trace back to one sample, sequenced in a study of T cell responses to AZD1222 COVID-19 vaccine. The table came from immunoSEQ multiplex PCR; TCRdb's copy has only in-frame clones and leaves some out. In the table there are around 92,000 clones, approximately 91% of which are singletons. This specimen was peripheral blood, taken on day 0 of AZD1222 vaccination. These receptors all stem from an adult in good health.

V usage is TRBV2 and J usage is TRBJ2-3, with D unresolved. The germline CDR1 and CDR2 sequences are SNHLY and FYNNEI. Trimming took 0 bases from V and 3 from J, leaving 13 bases between them. The CDR3 runs to 16 residues. The CDR3 nucleotides are TGTGCCAGCAGTGAAGCGAGAACCCTTAGTACAGATACGCAGTATTTT. Amino acid sequence: CASSEARTLSTDTQYF.

The rearrangement joins TRBV7-9 to TRBJ1-2; tentatively, D is TRBD1 (6 bases). The CDR3 spans 15 residues. Germline V lookup: CDR1 SEHNR, CDR2 FQNEAQ (reference sequence). Trimming pared 2 bases from V and 3 bases from J, leaving 13 bases between. CDR3: CASSLLDSPYYGYTF. CDR3 nucleotide sequence: TGTGCCAGCAGCTTACTGGACAGCCCATACTATGGCTACACCTTC.

The chain couples TRBV6-5 to TRBJ1-3; a weak D match, TRBD1 (5 bases). V was cut by 5 bases and J by 6 bases, with 14 bases left in between. Germline CDR1 and CDR2: MNHEY and SVGAGI. This CDR3 comprises 14 residues. The CDR3: CASSPGTLENTIYF. CDR3 sequence (DNA): TGTGCCAGCAGTCCCGGGACTCTGGAAAACACCATATATTTT.

CDR3 sequence reads: CASSYVGASNYGYTF. CDR3 nucleotide sequence: TGTGCCAGCAGTTACGTTGGGGCGTCTAACTATGGCTACACCTTC. V usage is TRBV6-5 and J usage is TRBJ1-2, with D tentatively TRBD1 (5 bases). Germline assignment: CDR1 MNHEY and CDR2 SVGAGI. V was clipped by 2 bases and J by 0 bases, with 10 bases between them. CDR3 length: 15 residues.

The rearrangement joins TRBV24-1 to TRBJ2-1; D call uncertain. The germline gives CDR1 KGHDR, CDR2 SFDVKD. The CDR3 totals 11 residues. V shed 8 bases and J shed 11 bases, with 12 bases lying between them. CDR3 bases: TGTGCCACCAAAACCCCGCAAAAGCAGTTCTTC. It codes for CATKTPQKQFF.

This clone was detected only once. The genes are TRBV5-1 and TRBJ2-3; 11 positions agree with TRBD2. The CDR3 has 16 amino acids. Germline V gene lookup returns CDR1 SGHRS and CDR2 YFSETQ. The J segment lost 2 bases and the V segment lost 5 bases, leaving 7 bases of the junction unmatched. CDR3 DNA sequence: TGCGCCAGCAGTCCGCCTAGCGGGGGGAACACAGATACGCAGTATTTT. The encoded protein is CASSPPSGGNTDTQYF. Using reference TRBV5-1 and TRBJ2-3 for the parts outside the CDR3, the full variable domain is KAGVTQTPRYLIKTRGQQVTLSCSPISGHRSVSWYQQTPGQGLQFLFEYFSETQRNKGNFPGRFSGRQFSNSRSEMNVSTLELGDSALYLCASSPPSGGNTDTQYFGPGTRLTVL.

CDR3 residues: CASSLGTGAHSNQPQHF. The CDR3 DNA follows: TGCGCCAGCAGCTTGGGTACAGGGGCCCATAGCAATCAGCCCCAGCATTTT. The J gene is TRBJ1-5, the V gene TRBV5-1, with 7 bases lining up with TRBD1. From germline, CDR1 is SGHRS and CDR2 YFSETQ. The CDR3 contains 17 residues. Trimming took 0 bases from V and 0 from J; bases not matched to a gene: 6.

V is TRBV18 and J is TRBJ1-1; weak D call: TRBD1 (6 bases). Germline V gene lookup returns CDR1 KGHSH and CDR2 LQKENI. This CDR3 contains 14 residues. Trimming stripped 4 bases from V and 1 base from J, with 10 bases between. The CDR3 is CASSLQGRNTEAFF. The CDR3 bases are TGTGCCAGCTCACTACAGGGTAGGAACACTGAAGCTTTCTTT.

V and J are TRBV7-8 and TRBJ2-7, with D possibly TRBD1 on 7 matching bases. This CDR3 has 12 residues. The V gene lost 5 bases and the J gene lost 6 bases, with 11 bases spanning the gap. Germline CDR1 reads SGHVS; CDR2 reads FQNEAQ. The DNA of the CDR3 is TGTGCCAGCAGCCGACAGGGAGGCGAGCAGTACTTC. It codes for CASSRQGGEQYF. Supplemented by reference TRBV7-8 and TRBJ2-7, the full variable domain reads GAGVSQSPRYKVAKRGQDVALRCDPISGHVSLFWYQQALGQGPEFLTYFQNEAQLDKSGLPSDRFFAERPEGSVSTLKIQRTQQEDSAVYLCASSRQGGEQYFGPGTRLTVT.

Comment on this clone: Relative to the germline gene, one junction end is altered; a read error may explain this. The CDR3 region is CASSLGTGYPPESF. The CDR3 coding sequence is TGTGCCAGCAGTCTAGGGACAGGATACCCTCCCGAGAGTTTT. This chain uses TRBV6-5 with TRBJ1-3; 8 bases line up with TRBD1. The CDR3 length is 14 residues. From germline, CDR1 is MNHEY and CDR2 SVGAGI.

This clone is medium-sized in the sample. V and J are TRBV4-1 and TRBJ1-2, with 7 positions matching TRBD1. Trimming cost V 0 bases and J 8 bases; bases outside gene matches: 12. There are 16 residues in the CDR3. CDR1 and CDR2 from the germline V gene are MGHRA and YSYEKL. CDR3 protein: CASSQETGWGARGYTF. Written as DNA, the CDR3 is TGCGCCAGCAGCCAAGAGACAGGGTGGGGTGCGAGGGGCTACACCTTC.